Below are 25 T cell receptor beta chains sequenced from a single sample in a study of CD8 T cells in ankylosing spondylitis. TCRdb recomputed calls from the 5' RACE reads with MiXCR, one row per CDR3 protein. The data contain 250,000 to 400,000 distinct CDR3 sequences, roughly 10% of them singletons. The source material was blood, either unsorted or a sorted T cell fraction (not recorded which). Receptors were obtained from a female donor with ankylosing spondylitis or in good health (not recorded which).

This clonotype was counted only a few times. The V gene is TRBV3-1, the J gene TRBJ1-1; unclear D gene. Trimming removed 3 bases at V and 1 base at J, with 9 bases between. Looked up from germline, CDR1 is LGHDT and CDR2 is YNNKEL (reference sequence). The CDR3 is made up of 14 amino acids. CDR3 nucleotide sequence: TGTGCCAGCAGCCACCTGGCCCCGAACACTGAAGCTTTCTTT. Its translation: CASSHLAPNTEAFF.

This clonotype came up a few times. The chain combines TRBV2 with TRBJ2-3; D tentatively fits TRBD1 or TRBD2 (5 bases each). V was cut by 6 bases and J by 1 base, with 11 bases left in between. The CDR3 sequence is 14 residues long. Germline CDR1 SNHLY, CDR2 FYNNEI. CDR3: CASRGDHRTDTQYF. The CDR3 DNA sequence: TGTGCCAGCAGGGGGGACCACCGCACAGATACGCAGTATTTT.

In this sample, this clonotype turned up a few times. The chain employs TRBV5-1 and TRBJ2-1, with 8 bases lining up with TRBD2. The CDR3 sequence is 14 residues long. Germline CDR1 is SGHRS and CDR2 is YFSETQ. The trim removed 4 bases at V and 8 bases at J, leaving 8 bases unmatched. In nucleotides, the CDR3 is TGCGCCAGCAGCGCGGGACTAGGGCCCGATGAGCAGTTCTTC. Residues: CASSAGLGPDEQFF.

This rearrangement joins TRBV7-6 to TRBJ2-3, with 11 bases fitting TRBD1. CDR1 and CDR2 from the germline V gene are SGHVS and FNYEAQ. The CDR3 contains 17 residues. Trimming at V came to 1 base and at J to 3 bases, leaving 6 bases not matched to a gene. In DNA, the CDR3 is TGTGCCAGCAGCTTAGGCTCCGGACAGGGGGCAACAGATACGCAGTATTTT. Protein product: CASSLGSGQGATDTQYF.

At least ten counts were recorded for this clonotype. The chain uses TRBV27 and TRBJ2-7; D might be TRBD2 (5 bases). Trimming removed 3 bases from V and 5 bases from J, with 11 bases in between. The CDR3 contains 13 residues. CDR1 is MNHEY, CDR2 SMNVEV, per germline (reference sequence). The CDR3 DNA follows: TGTGCCAGCAGTTTCGGGATCAGCGACGAGCAGTACTTC. Its protein product is CASSFGISDEQYF.

This clonotype was seen many times. This chain joins TRBV28 and TRBJ2-7; the match to TRBD1 covers 7 bases. The CDR3 is 16 residues long. Trimming cost V 4 bases and J 0 bases; bases outside gene matches: 9. CDR1 and CDR2 (germline): MDHEN, SYDVKM. CDR3 sequence: CASSSPWTGSSYEQYF. The DNA for the CDR3 is TGTGCCAGCAGTTCCCCCTGGACAGGAAGCTCCTACGAGCAGTACTTC.

This clonotype was counted at least ten times. CDR3 in amino acids: CSAREGPVSYNSPLHF. Written as DNA, the CDR3 is TGCAGTGCTAGAGAAGGCCCCGTCTCCTATAATTCACCCCTCCACTTT. The chain carries TRBV20-1 and TRBJ1-6; D gene unclear. CDR3 length equals 16 residues. The germline V gene encodes CDR1 DFQATT and CDR2 SNEGSKA (reference sequence). V was trimmed by 0 bases and J by 0 bases, leaving 9 bases between them.

In this sample, this clonotype turned up a few times. The rearrangement links TRBV20-1 to TRBJ2-4; tentatively, D is TRBD1 (6 bases). V was shortened by 2 bases and J by 0 bases, with 20 bases between the two germline ends. Germline V lookup: CDR1 DFQATT, CDR2 SNEGSKA (reference sequence). The CDR3 runs to 18 residues. The CDR3 is CSARRSGVGVLAKNIQYF. CDR3 coding DNA: TGCAGTGCTAGAAGATCAGGGGTCGGTGTTCTAGCCAAAAACATTCAGTACTTC.

This clonotype has more than one count but fewer than ten. The gene calls are TRBV14 and TRBJ1-4; D gene ambiguous. CDR1 is SGHDN, CDR2 FVKESK, per germline. The CDR3 has 15 amino acids. Trimming took 2 bases from V and 4 from J, leaving 11 bases between them. The CDR3 region is CASSQLGRFNEKLFF. DNA for the CDR3: TGTGCCAGCAGCCAATTGGGTCGGTTTAATGAAAAACTGTTTTTT. The full variable domain, with the rest looked up from reference TRBV14 and TRBJ1-4, is EAGVTQFPSHSVIEKGQTVTLRCDPISGHDNLYWYRRVMGKEIKFLLHFVKESKQDESGMPNNRFLAERTGGTYSTLKVQPAELEDSGVYFCASSQLGRFNEKLFFGSGTQLSVL.

In this sample, this clonotype turned up many times. The chain uses TRBV10-3 and TRBJ2-3; 10 nucleotides align to TRBD2. Germline loops: CDR1 ENHRY, CDR2 SYGVKD. CDR3 length equals 16 residues. Losses at the gene ends were 4 bases for V and 6 bases for J; bases not matched to a gene: 10. The CDR3 DNA sequence: TGTGCCATCAGTGGCTTAGCGGGGGGCCCCTCGGATACGCAGTATTTT. It translates to CAISGLAGGPSDTQYF.

This chain links TRBV12-3 or TRBV12-4 with TRBJ2-5; TRBD1 aligns across 8 bases. V lost 9 bases to trimming and J lost 6 bases; unmatched junction nucleotides: 6. The CDR3 runs to 12 residues. CDR3 bases: TGTGCCAGTGACAGGGGTGGAAAGACCCAGTACTTC. The encoded protein is CASDRGGKTQYF.

This clonotype was picked up a small number of times. The chain recombines TRBV9 with TRBJ2-1; D may be TRBD2 (6 bases). Trimming removed 4 bases from V and 7 bases from J, with 15 bases in between. Per germline, CDR1 SGDLS and CDR2 YYNGEE. The CDR3 spans 14 residues. CDR3 sequence: CASSSPGGGNEQFF. CDR3 DNA: TGTGCCAGCAGCAGTCCCGGGGGAGGTAATGAGCAGTTCTTC.

This clonotype showed up many times. The V gene is TRBV10-3, the J gene TRBJ1-5, with no clear D. CDR3 length equals 13 residues. The ends were cut back, 3 bases at V and 7 bases at J, with 10 bases in the middle. Germline V gives CDR1 ENHRY, CDR2 SYGVKD. CDR3 sequence: CAISDGRVQPQHF. The CDR3 coding sequence is TGTGCCATCAGTGATGGAAGGGTGCAGCCCCAGCATTTT.

This clonotype was detected many times. The chain couples TRBV6-2 or TRBV6-3 to TRBJ2-7; TRBD2 matches 8 bases. The V segment lost 11 bases and the J segment 1 base; nucleotides outside the gene matches: 4. This CDR3 region has 12 residues. Germline V lookup: CDR1 MNHEY, CDR2 SVGEGT. As DNA, the CDR3 is TGTGCCGTTACTAGCGGATCCTACGAGCAGTACTTC. Encoded protein: CAVTSGSYEQYF.

The chain combines TRBV12-3 or TRBV12-4 with TRBJ2-2, with 8 bases matching TRBD1. The CDR3 is made up of 16 amino acids. The junction had 9 bases not matched to a gene; V was cut back by 3 bases and J by 6 bases. CDR3 nucleotide sequence: TGTGCCAGCAGTTTGGGCGCAGGGGGCGCATCCGGGGAGCTGTTTTTT. As protein: CASSLGAGGASGELFF.

This clonotype was seen at least ten times. The V and J genes are TRBV7-3 and TRBJ2-3; weak D call: TRBD2 (5 bases). The V gene lost 1 base and the J gene lost 0 bases, with 8 bases spanning the gap. The CDR3 is made up of 15 amino acids. From germline, CDR1 is SGHTA and CDR2 FQGTGA. The CDR3: CASSLRGASTDTQYF. CDR3 nucleotide sequence: TGTGCCAGCAGCTTAAGGGGAGCTAGCACAGATACGCAGTATTTT.

This clonotype was counted ten times or more. The rearrangement links TRBV5-1 to TRBJ2-5, with D possibly matching TRBD1 (6 bases). The germline CDR1 and CDR2 sequences are SGHRS and YFSETQ. The CDR3 sequence is 14 residues long. The germline V and J ends were trimmed by 4 bases and 2 bases, with 12 bases remaining between them. CDR3 protein: CASSRTDLQETQYF. In nucleotides, the CDR3 is TGCGCCAGCAGCCGGACAGATCTTCAAGAGACCCAGTACTTC.

Only a few counts were recorded for this clonotype. This chain uses TRBV3-1 with TRBJ1-4; 9 bases map to TRBD1. The ends lost 3 bases at V and 15 bases at J; junction bases unmatched: 5. Germline values: CDR1 LGHDT, CDR2 YNNKEL (reference sequence). This CDR3 region has 12 residues. DNA of the CDR3: TGTGCCAGCAGCCACAGGGACAGGGAGGTGTTTTTT. Residues: CASSHRDREVFF.

This clonotype was counted many times. J is TRBJ1-1 and V is TRBV28; 8 bases match TRBD1. From germline, CDR1 is MDHEN and CDR2 SYDVKM. This CDR3 has 13 residues. Losses at the gene ends were 7 bases for V and 2 bases for J; bases not matched to a gene: 3. Written as DNA, the CDR3 is TGTGCCAGCATTGGACAGGGAAACACTGAAGCTTTCTTT. Protein sequence: CASIGQGNTEAFF.

This chain joins TRBV6-1 and TRBJ2-1, with TRBD2 as a possible D gene (5 bases). Per germline, CDR1 MNHNS and CDR2 SASEGT. This CDR3 spans 18 amino acids. Trimming took off 2 bases at V and 3 bases at J, with 20 bases between the two ends. CDR3 region: CASSESPVTSFLYNEQFF. CDR3 nucleotides: TGTGCCAGCAGTGAATCCCCCGTCACTAGTTTCCTCTACAATGAGCAGTTCTTC.

Many counts were recorded for this clonotype. The rearrangement uses TRBV10-3 and TRBJ2-3, with a tentative D call TRBD1 (7 bases). V was cut by 5 bases and J by 0 bases, with 12 bases left in between. This CDR3 has 15 residues. Germline CDR1 ENHRY, CDR2 SYGVKD. The CDR3 DNA is TGTGCCATCAGTATCAGGGGGGCCAGCACAGATACGCAGTATTTT. It specifies CAISIRGASTDTQYF.

CDR3 sequence: CASKGIDAVMDGYTF. The DNA of the CDR3 is TGTGCCAGCAAGGGGATCGATGCAGTGATGGATGGCTACACCTTC. This chain uses TRBV28 with TRBJ1-2, with TRBD1 as a possible D gene (5 bases). Trimming cost V 7 bases and J 6 bases, with 21 bases left between them. CDR1 MDHEN and CDR2 SYDVKM come from the germline V gene. This CDR3 is 15 amino acids long.

Concerning this clonotype: A read error may explain this, as a much larger clone is one base away. J is TRBJ2-2 and V is TRBV20-1; D may be TRBD2 (5 bases). Trimming took off 6 bases at V and 1 base at J, with 18 bases between the two ends. Germline lookup yields CDR1 DFQATT and CDR2 SNEGSKA (reference sequence). CDR3 length: 16 residues. The CDR3 loop is CSAQNGSSRNTGELFF. The CDR3 region has the DNA TGCAGTGCCCAAAATGGGTCTAGCCGGAACACCGGGGAGCTGTTTTTT.

This sequence joins TRBV6-2 or TRBV6-3 and TRBJ2-5, with D unresolved. V lost 3 bases to trimming and J lost 3 bases, with 11 bases between them. The CDR3 totals 14 residues. Per the germline V gene, CDR1 is MNHEY and CDR2 is SVGEGT. The DNA of the CDR3 is TGTGCCAGCAGTTATAATTCCCGGAAAGAGACCCAGTACTTC. It specifies CASSYNSRKETQYF.

This clonotype was counted many times. The J gene is TRBJ2-5, the V gene TRBV5-1; 7 bases are shared with TRBD1. The V and J ends lost 0 bases and 2 bases, in that order; junction bases with no gene match: 4. Germline V lookup: CDR1 SGHRS, CDR2 YFSETQ. The CDR3 sequence is 15 residues long. The CDR3 coding sequence is TGCGCCAGCAGCTTGGTCTGGGGACAGCAAGAGACCCAGTACTTC. This translates into CASSLVWGQQETQYF.